This record looks at one T cell receptor beta chain sequence and its context. The sample belongs to a study of blood T cell repertoires in COVID-19. Here immunoSEQ multiplex PCR was the method, and the copy in TCRdb shows in-frame clones only, minus some. In the table there are 330,000 or so clones, roughly nine tenths of which are singletons. The source of this sequence is a woman in her sixties with COVID-19, enrolled during active disease. Sample: peripheral blood.

This CDR3 is CASSLIAGGQGTQYF. The CDR3 DNA is TGTGCCAGCAGCTTAATAGCGGGGGGGCAGGGGACCCAGTACTTC. The J gene is TRBJ2-5, the V gene TRBV7-3; 11 bases fit TRBD2. Looked up from germline, CDR1 is SGHTA and CDR2 is FQGTGA. The CDR3 is 15 amino acids. V shed 1 base and J 7 bases; nucleotides not matched to a gene: 5.